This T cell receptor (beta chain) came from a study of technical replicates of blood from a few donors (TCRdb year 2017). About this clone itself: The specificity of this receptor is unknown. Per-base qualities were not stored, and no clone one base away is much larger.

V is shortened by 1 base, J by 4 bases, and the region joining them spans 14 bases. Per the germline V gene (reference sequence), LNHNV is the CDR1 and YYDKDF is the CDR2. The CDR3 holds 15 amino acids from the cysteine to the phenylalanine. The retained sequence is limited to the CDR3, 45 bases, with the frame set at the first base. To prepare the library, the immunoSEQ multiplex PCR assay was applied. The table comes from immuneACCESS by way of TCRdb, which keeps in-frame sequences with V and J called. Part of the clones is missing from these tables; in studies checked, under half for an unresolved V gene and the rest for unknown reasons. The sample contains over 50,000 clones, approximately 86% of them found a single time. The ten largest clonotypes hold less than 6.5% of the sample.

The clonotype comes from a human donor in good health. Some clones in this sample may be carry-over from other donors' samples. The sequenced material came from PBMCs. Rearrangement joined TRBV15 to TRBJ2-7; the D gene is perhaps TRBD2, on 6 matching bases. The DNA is TGTGCCACCAGCAGAGTGATTAGCGGAGAATACGAGCAGTACTTC. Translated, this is CATSRVISGEYEQYF. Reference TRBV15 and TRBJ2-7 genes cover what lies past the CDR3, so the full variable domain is DAMVIQNPRYQVTQFGKPVTLSCSQTLNHNVMYWYQQKSSQAPKLLFHYYDKDFNNEADTPDNFQSRRPNTSFCFLDIRSPGLGDTAMYLCATSRVISGEYEQYFGPGTRLTVT.